The rows below give T cell receptor beta chains drawn from one sample of a study of shared clonotypes between healthy human individuals. Using immunoSEQ multiplex PCR, the repertoire was profiled, and TCRdb retains in-frame clones only, with some absent. This sample carries around 2.1 million clones, roughly 95% of them seen once, and the ten largest clones take less than 0.15%. Sequenced input: naive CD4+ T cells sorted from blood. The receptor set was obtained from a young man in good health. CDR3s include the opening cysteine and the closing phenylalanine or tryptophan. A D gene is named only where the DNA matches it firmly. The size of a clone is reported for some rows only, either as once, few or many, or as a class for expanded clones.

TRBV15,NA,TRBJ2-2,NA,TGTGCCACCAGCAGATACACAGACACCGGGGAGCTGTTTTTT,CATSRYTDTGELFF
TRBV5-4,NA,TRBJ2-4,NA,TGTGCCAGCAGCTCCGACTTGGAGGTCCAAGCCAAAAACATTCAGTACTTC,CASSSDLEVQAKNIQYF
TRBV30,NA,TRBJ2-1,NA,TGTGCCTGGACCCAAGCGGGTGCCGGCTACAATGAGCAGTTCTTC,CAWTQAGAGYNEQFF
TRBV10-3,NA,TRBJ1-1,NA,TGTGCCATCAGTTGGGGGGAGAACACTGAAGCTTTCTTT,CAISWGENTEAFF
TRBV2,NA,TRBJ2-1,NA,TGTGCCAGCAGTGAAGCGGGGCCGGGGACCTACAATGAGCAGTTCTTC,CASSEAGPGTYNEQFF
TRBV6-1,NA,TRBJ1-6,NA,TGTGCCAGCAGTGAACTCGAGGGGCCTAATTCACCCCTCCACTTT,CASSELEGPNSPLHF
TRBV6-4,NA,TRBJ2-1,NA,TGTGCCAGCAGCAGCGGAGAGCCCCATGAGCAGTTCTTC,CASSSGEPHEQFF
TRBV28,NA,TRBJ1-5,NA,TGTGCCAGCAGGTTCGGGGGAACAAGACAGCCCCAGCATTTT,CASRFGGTRQPQHF
TRBV4-3,NA,TRBJ1-5,NA,TGCGCCAGCAGCCAAGATTGGGGTGGTAACAATCAGTCCCAGCATTTT,CASSQDWGGNNQSQHF
TRBV20-1,NA,TRBJ1-2,NA,TGCAGTGCTCCGGGGCAATGGGGCTACACCTTC,CSAPGQWGYTF
TRBV28,NA,TRBJ2-5,NA,TGTGCCAGCAGTTTCCAGAGGGCCTCGAAAGAGACCCAGTACTTC,CASSFQRASKETQYF
TRBV18,once,TRBJ2-2,NA,TGTGCCAGCTCACCACCGTCGGGACACCCGAACACCGGGGAGCTGTTTTTT,CASSPPSGHPNTGELFF
TRBV5-1,NA,TRBJ1-6,NA,TGCGCCAGCAAGGGGGTGGGTCTATTCAATGAAGTACTCCACTTT,CASKGVGLFNEVLHF
TRBV15,NA,TRBJ1-5,TRBD1,TGTGCCACCAGCAGACTCGGACAGGGAAGTCAGCCCCAGCATTTT,CATSRLGQGSQPQHF
TRBV10-3,few,TRBJ1-4,NA,TGTGCCATCAGTGAGTCGGGGGAAAAACTGTTTTTT,CAISESGEKLFF
TRBV7-2,once,TRBJ1-1,TRBD1,TGTGCCAGCAGCTCCCGACAGGGGGCTTCAGAAGCTTTCTTT,CASSSRQGASEAFF
TRBV10-2,NA,TRBJ2-5,NA,TGCGCCAGCGGGCAGGTTCAGGAGACCCAGTACTTC,CASGQVQETQYF
TRBV10-3,NA,TRBJ2-1,NA,TGTGCCATCAGTGAGAGAGCTGTGTTGGTTGAGCAGTTCTTC,CAISERAVLVEQFF
TRBV29-1,NA,TRBJ2-5,NA,TGCAGCGTTGACCGCCCACCCGGGCAAGAGACCCAGTACTTC,CSVDRPPGQETQYF
TRBV30,NA,TRBJ1-6,NA,TGTGCCTGGGATGACGGGTCCTATAATTCACCCCTCCACTTT,CAWDDGSYNSPLHF
TRBV6-1,NA,TRBJ1-6,NA,TGTGCCAGCATCGAGGGCGATAATTCACCCCTCCACTTT,CASIEGDNSPLHF
TRBV19,once,TRBJ2-3,TRBD2,TGTGCCAGTAGTACCCTGCTAGCGGGGGGAACAGATACGCAGTATTTT,CASSTLLAGGTDTQYF
TRBV7-2,NA,TRBJ1-1,NA,TGTGCCAGCAGCTTAGCCGGCAGGGGTGGGTCCATGAACACTGAAGCTTTCTTT,CASSLAGRGGSMNTEAFF
TRBV5-4,NA,TRBJ2-1,TRBD2,TGTGCCAGCAGCCCTGGACTAGCGGGGGGACTTAAATACAATGAGCAGTTCTTC,CASSPGLAGGLKYNEQFF
TRBV2,NA,TRBJ2-5,NA,TGTGCCAGCACCGGGGGGCTTCAAGAGACCCAGTACTTC,CASTGGLQETQYF
TRBV5-4,NA,TRBJ2-5,NA,TGTGCCAGCAGCTTGGGCGGGTCCCAAGAGACCCAGTACTTC,CASSLGGSQETQYF
TRBV5-1,NA,TRBJ2-5,NA,TGCGCCAGCAGCTTGTTTGTCACCACGTACCAAGAGACCCAGTACTTC,CASSLFVTTYQETQYF
TRBV19,NA,TRBJ2-2,TRBD1,TGTGCCAGTAGTACCGGCCCCGGGACAGGGGACACCGGGGAGCTGTTTTTT,CASSTGPGTGDTGELFF
TRBV7-8,NA,TRBJ2-5,NA,TGTGCCAGCAGCCCAAGGGAGACCCAGTACTTC,CASSPRETQYF
TRBV6-1,NA,TRBJ2-7,NA,TGTGCCAGCAGTGAGGAGGGCCCCTACGAGCAGTACTTC,CASSEEGPYEQYF